What follows describes a single T cell receptor beta chain. Trimming cost V 0 bases and J 4 bases, with 6 bases left between them. The CDR3 totals 13 residues. CDR1 and CDR2 from the germline V gene are LGHDT and YNNKEL (reference sequence). The record originates from a study of blood T cell repertoires in COVID-19. Looking at the study overall: Nucleic acid was either cDNA or gDNA, and it came from T cells, B-cell-depleted T cells, or PBMCs.

As originally analysed: Estimation of nucleated cell counts was performed using reference gene primer amplification. The method was immunoSEQ multiplex PCR; TCRdb's version includes in-frame clones alone and lacks a portion of them. The V and J calls and the clone size are those of that table, but D and trimming were determined from the DNA. The sample includes 400,000 or so clones, roughly 90% of them seen just once. The receptor was isolated from a man aged 18 to 29 with COVID-19, enrolled during active disease. Sequencing input: peripheral blood. The rearrangement links TRBV3-1 (or the pseudogene TRBV3-2) to TRBJ2-5; no firm D call. The CDR3 DNA is TGTGCCAGCAGCCAAGAATATCGAGAGACCCAGTACTTC. Amino acids: CASSQEYRETQYF.